The clone carrying this TCR beta chain was counted a few times. The antigen is unknown. This sample was included in a study of vaccination and CD4 T cells after COVID-19. Treatment denoted: roughly ten-day PBMC culture with coronavirus spike peptide pools or control peptides (ViraFEST assay). Collection of the unexposed donor's CD4+ T cells took place before the COVID-19 pandemic (2011-2018). This CDR3 contains 15 residues. Trimming removed 4 bases at V and 0 bases at J, with 11 bases between. Germline CDR1 SGHNT, CDR2 YYREEE (reference sequence). Sequenced with the Oncomine TCR Beta short-read assay was DNA taken from cultured CD4+ T cells. After culture, CD4+ T cells served as the source for genomic DNA extraction. TCRdb re-derived calls from the PCR reads in MiXCR, one entry per CDR3 protein. The table lists roughly 9,500 distinct CDR3 sequences, approximately 31% of them singletons, with roughly 20% in the top ten.

Sequencing was done on a sample of CD4+ T cells from blood, cultured in vitro. The V gene is TRBV5-4, the J gene TRBJ1-5; possibly TRBD1 for D (5 bases). This clonotype originated in a human donor in good health. DNA for the CDR3: TGTGCCAGCAGCGATGGGGGGGATAGCAATCAGCCCCAGCATTTT. Translation gives CASSDGGDSNQPQHF.